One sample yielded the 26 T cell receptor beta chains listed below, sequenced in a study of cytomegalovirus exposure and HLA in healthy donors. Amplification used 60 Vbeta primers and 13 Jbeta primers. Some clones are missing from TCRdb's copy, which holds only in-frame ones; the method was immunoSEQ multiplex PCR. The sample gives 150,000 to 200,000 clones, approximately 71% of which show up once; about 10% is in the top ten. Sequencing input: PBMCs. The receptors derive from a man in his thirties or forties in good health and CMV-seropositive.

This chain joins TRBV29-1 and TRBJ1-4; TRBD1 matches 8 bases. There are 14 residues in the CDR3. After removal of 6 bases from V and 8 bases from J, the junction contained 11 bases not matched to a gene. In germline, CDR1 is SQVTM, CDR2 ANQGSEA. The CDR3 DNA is TGCAGCGTGGGCGGACAGGGAGAAGGGGAAAAACTGTTTTTT. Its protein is CSVGGQGEGEKLFF.

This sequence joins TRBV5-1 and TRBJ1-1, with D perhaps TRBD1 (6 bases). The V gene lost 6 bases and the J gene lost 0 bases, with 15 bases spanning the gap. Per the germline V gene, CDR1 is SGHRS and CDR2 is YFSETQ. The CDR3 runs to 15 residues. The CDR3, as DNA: TGCGCCAGCACCACGGGACATACCATGAACACTGAAGCTTTCTTT. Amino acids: CASTTGHTMNTEAFF.

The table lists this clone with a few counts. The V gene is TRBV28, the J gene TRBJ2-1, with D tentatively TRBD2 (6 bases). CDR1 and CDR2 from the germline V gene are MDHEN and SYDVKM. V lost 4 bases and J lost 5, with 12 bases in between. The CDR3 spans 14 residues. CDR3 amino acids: CASSSEGSNNEQFF. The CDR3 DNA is TGTGCCAGCAGTTCGGAGGGGTCCAACAATGAGCAGTTCTTC.

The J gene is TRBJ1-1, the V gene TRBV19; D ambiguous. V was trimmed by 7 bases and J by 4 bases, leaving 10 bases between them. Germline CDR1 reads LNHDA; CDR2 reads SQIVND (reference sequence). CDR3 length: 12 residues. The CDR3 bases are TGTGCCAGTATTTCAGGCACCACTGAAGCTTTCTTT. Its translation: CASISGTTEAFF.

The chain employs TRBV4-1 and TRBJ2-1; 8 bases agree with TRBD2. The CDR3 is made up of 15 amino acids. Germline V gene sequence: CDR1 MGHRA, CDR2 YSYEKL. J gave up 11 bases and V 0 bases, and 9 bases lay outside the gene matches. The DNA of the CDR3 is TGCGCCAGCAGCCAAGAGGGACTAGTTGGGGGTAAGCAGTTCTTC. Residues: CASSQEGLVGGKQFF.

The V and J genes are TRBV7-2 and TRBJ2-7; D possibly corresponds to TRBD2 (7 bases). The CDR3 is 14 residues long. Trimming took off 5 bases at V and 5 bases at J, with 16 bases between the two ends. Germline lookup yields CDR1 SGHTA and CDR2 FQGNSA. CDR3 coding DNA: TGTGCCAGCAGCCCCTGGGGGGGGCCGGACGAGCAGTACTTC. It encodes CASSPWGGPDEQYF.

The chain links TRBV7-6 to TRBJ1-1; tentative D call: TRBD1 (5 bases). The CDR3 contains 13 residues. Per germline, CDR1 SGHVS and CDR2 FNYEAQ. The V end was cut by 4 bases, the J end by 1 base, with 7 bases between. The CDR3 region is CASSSQENTEAFF. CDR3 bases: TGTGCCAGCAGCTCACAGGAGAACACTGAAGCTTTCTTT. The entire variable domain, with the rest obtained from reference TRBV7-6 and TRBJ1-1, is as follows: GAGVSQSPRYKVTKRGQDVALRCDPISGHVSLYWYRQALGQGPEFLTYFNYEAQQDKSGLPNDRFSAERPEGSISTLTIQRTEQRDSAMYRCASSSQENTEAFFGQGTRLTVV.

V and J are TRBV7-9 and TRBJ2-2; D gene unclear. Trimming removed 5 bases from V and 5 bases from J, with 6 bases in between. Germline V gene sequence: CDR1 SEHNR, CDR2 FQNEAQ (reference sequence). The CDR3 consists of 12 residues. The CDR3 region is CASSPNTGELFF. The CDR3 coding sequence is TGTGCCAGCAGCCCAAATACCGGGGAGCTGTTTTTT. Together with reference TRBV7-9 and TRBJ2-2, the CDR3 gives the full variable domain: DTGVSQNPRHKITKRGQNVTFRCDPISEHNRLYWYRQTLGQGPEFLTYFQNEAQLEKSRLLSDRFSAERPKGSFSTLEIQRTEQGDSAMYLCASSPNTGELFFGEGSRLTVL.

The CDR3 DNA follows: TGTGCCAGCAGTTTGCAGGGGGCACGTAACACCGGGGAGCTGTTTTTT. Translating it yields CASSLQGARNTGELFF. The J gene is TRBJ2-2, the V gene TRBV28; 8 positions match TRBD1. Germline V gene lookup returns CDR1 MDHEN and CDR2 SYDVKM. V lost 3 bases, J lost 2 bases, and 5 bases stayed unmatched. The CDR3 is 16 amino acids.

CDR3: CAISEPGGSNTGELFF. CDR3 in DNA: TGTGCCATCAGTGAACCAGGGGGGTCGAACACCGGGGAGCTGTTTTTT. The gene calls are TRBV10-3 and TRBJ2-2; D is possibly TRBD1 (7 bases). Per the germline V gene, CDR1 is ENHRY and CDR2 is SYGVKD. The V end was cut by 3 bases, the J end by 0 bases, with 11 bases between. CDR3 length: 16 amino acids.

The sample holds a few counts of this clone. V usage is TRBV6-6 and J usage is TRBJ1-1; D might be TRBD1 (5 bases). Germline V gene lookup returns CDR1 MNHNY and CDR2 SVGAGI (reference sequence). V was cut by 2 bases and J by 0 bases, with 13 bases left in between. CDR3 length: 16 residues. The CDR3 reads CASSYMALGLNTEAFF. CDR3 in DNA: TGTGCCAGCAGTTACATGGCACTGGGGCTGAACACTGAAGCTTTCTTT.

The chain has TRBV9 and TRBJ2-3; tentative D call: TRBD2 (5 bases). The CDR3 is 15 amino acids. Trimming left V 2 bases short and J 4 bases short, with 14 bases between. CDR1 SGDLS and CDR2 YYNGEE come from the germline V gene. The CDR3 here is CASSVLRARSDTQYF. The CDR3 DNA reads TGTGCCAGCAGCGTTTTGCGGGCGAGATCAGATACGCAGTATTTT.

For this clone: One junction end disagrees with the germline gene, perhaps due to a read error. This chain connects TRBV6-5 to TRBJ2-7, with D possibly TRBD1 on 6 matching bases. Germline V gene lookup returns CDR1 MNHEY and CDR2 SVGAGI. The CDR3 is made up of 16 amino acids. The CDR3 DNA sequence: TGTGCCAGCATTTACGCAGGGGCCGATTTCTCCTACGAGCAGTACTTC. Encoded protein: CASIYAGADFSYEQYF.

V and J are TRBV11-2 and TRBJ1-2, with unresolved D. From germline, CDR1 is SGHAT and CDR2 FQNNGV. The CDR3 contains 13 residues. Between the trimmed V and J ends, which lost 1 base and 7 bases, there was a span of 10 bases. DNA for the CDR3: TGTGCCAGCAGCTTAGTTCGGGGTGGTGGCTACACCTTC. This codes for CASSLVRGGGYTF.

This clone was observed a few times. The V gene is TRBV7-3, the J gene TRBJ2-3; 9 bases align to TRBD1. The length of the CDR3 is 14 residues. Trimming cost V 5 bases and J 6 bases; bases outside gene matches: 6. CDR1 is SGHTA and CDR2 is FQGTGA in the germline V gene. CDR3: CASSDGTGTDTQYF. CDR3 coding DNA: TGTGCCAGCAGCGACGGGACAGGGACCGATACGCAGTATTTT.

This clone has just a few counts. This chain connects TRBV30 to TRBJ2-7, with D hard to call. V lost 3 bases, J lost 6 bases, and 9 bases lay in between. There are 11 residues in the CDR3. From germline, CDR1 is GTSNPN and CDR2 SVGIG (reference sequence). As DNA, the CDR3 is TGTGCCTGGAGGGTCCTCGGCGAGCAGTACTTC. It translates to CAWRVLGEQYF.

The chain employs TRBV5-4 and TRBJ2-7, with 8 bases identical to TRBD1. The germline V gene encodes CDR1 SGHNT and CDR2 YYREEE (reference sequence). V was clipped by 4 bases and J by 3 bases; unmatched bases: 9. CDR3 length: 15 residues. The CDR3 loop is CASSLRTGSDYEQYF. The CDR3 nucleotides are TGTGCCAGCAGCCTACGGACAGGGAGCGACTACGAGCAGTACTTC.

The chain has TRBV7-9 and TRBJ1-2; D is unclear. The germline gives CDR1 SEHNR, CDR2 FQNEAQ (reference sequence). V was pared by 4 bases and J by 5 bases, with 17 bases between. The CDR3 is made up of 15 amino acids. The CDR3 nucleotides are TGTGCCAGCAGCTCGTTGTTAGCAGAAGTTTATGGCTACACCTTC. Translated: CASSSLLAEVYGYTF.

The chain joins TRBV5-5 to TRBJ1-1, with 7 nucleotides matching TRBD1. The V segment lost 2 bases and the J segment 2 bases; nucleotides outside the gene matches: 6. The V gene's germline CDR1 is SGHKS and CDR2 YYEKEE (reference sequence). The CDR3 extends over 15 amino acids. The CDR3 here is CASSLEDRKNTEAFF. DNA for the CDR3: TGTGCCAGCAGCTTAGAGGACAGGAAAAACACTGAAGCTTTCTTT.

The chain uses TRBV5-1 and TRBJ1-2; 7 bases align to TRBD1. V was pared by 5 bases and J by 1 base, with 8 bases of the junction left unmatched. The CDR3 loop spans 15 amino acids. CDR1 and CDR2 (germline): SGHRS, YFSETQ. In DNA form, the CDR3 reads TGCGCCAGCAGTTGGGAGACAGGGAATAACTATGGCTACACCTTC. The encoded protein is CASSWETGNNYGYTF.

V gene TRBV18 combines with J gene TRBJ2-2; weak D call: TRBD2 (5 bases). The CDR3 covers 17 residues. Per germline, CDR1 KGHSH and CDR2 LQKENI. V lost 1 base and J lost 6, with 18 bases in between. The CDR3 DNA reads TGTGCCAGCTCACCACGGCAAGGAGAGGGTGCCGCCGGGGAGCTGTTTTTT. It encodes CASSPRQGEGAAGELFF. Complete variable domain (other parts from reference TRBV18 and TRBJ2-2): NAGVMQNPRHLVRRRGQEARLRCSPMKGHSHVYWYRQLPEEGLKFMVYLQKENIIDESGMPKERFSAEFPKEGPSILRIQQVVRGDSAAYFCASSPRQGEGAAGELFFGEGSRLTVL.

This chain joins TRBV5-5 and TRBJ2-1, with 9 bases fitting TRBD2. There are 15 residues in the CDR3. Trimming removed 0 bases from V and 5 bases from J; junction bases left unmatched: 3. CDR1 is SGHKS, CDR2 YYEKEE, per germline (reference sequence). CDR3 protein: CASSLVSGSNNEQFF. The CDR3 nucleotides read TGTGCCAGCAGCTTGGTTAGCGGGAGTAACAATGAGCAGTTCTTC.

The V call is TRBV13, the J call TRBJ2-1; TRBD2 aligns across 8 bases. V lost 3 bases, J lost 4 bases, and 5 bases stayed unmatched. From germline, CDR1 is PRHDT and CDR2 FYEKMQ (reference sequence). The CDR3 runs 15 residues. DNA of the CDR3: TGTGCCAGCAGCTTTAGGACTAGCTCTTACAATGAGCAGTTCTTC. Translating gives CASSFRTSSYNEQFF.

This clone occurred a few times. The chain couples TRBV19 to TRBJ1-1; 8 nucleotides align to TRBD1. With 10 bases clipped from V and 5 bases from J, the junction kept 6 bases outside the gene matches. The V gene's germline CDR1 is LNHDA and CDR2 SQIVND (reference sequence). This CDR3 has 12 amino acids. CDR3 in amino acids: CATSTGVTEAFF. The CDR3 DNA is TGTGCCACTTCGACAGGGGTAACTGAAGCTTTCTTT.

CDR3 in amino acids: CASSFGLGRQAFF. CDR3 DNA sequence: TGTGCCAGCAGCTTTGGGTTGGGGCGGCAAGCTTTCTTT. The rearrangement uses TRBV5-6 and TRBJ1-1; D is perhaps TRBD1 (5 bases). V was shortened by 2 bases and J by 9 bases, with 14 bases between the two germline ends. The CDR3 runs to 13 residues. Per the germline V gene, CDR1 is SGHDT and CDR2 is YYEEEE.

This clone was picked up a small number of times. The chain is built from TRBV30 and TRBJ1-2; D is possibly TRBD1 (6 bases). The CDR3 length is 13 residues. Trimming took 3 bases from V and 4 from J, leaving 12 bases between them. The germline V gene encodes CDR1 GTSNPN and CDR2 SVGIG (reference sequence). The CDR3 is CAWSEGDGYGYTF. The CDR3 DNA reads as TGTGCCTGGAGCGAGGGGGATGGCTATGGCTACACCTTC.